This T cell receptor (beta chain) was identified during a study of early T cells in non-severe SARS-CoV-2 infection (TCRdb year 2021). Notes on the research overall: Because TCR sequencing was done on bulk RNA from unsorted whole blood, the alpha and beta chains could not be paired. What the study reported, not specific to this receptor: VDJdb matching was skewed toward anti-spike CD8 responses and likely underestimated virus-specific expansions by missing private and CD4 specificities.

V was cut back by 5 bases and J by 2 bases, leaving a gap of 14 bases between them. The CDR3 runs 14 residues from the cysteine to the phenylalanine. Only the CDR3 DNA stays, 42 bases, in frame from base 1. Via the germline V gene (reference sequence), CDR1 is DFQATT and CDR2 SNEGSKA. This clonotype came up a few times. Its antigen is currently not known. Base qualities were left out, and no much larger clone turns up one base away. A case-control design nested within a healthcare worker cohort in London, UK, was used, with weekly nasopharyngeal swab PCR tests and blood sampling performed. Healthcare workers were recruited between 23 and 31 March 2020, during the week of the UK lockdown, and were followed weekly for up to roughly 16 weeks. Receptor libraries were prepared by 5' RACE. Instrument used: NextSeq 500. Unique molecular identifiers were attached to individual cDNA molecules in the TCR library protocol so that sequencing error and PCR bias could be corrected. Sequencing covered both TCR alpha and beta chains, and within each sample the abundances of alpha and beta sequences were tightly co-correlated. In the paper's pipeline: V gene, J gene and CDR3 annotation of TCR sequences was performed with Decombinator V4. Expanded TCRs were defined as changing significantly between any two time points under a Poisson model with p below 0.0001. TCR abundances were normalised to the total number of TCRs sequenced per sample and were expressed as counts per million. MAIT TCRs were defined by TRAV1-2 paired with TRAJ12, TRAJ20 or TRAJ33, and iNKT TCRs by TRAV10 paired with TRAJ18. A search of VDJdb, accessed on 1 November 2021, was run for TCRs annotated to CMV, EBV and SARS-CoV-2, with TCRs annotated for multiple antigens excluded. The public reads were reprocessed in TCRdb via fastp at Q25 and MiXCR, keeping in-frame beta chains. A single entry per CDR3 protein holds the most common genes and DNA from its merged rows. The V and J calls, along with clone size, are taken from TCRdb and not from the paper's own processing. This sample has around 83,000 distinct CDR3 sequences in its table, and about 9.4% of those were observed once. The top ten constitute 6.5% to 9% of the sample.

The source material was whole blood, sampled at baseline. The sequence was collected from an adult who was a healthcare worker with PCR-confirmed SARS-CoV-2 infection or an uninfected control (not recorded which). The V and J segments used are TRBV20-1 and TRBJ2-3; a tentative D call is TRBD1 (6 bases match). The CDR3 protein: CSAHDRRHTDTQYF. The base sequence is TGCAGTGCTCACGACAGGAGACACACAGATACGCAGTATTTT.